This TCR beta chain is drawn from a study of regulatory T cells in long-lasting Graves disease. General study results and limits: Limited sample numbers may have lowered accuracy.

Relying on iRepertoire HTBI primers and Arm-PCR of CDR3 regions, the team built TCR beta libraries. A single record per CDR3 protein comes from TCRdb applying MiXCR to the multiplex PCR reads. Here the sample spans over 350,000 distinct CDR3 sequences, about 20% being singletons. Time point indicated: persistent/refractory GD, antithyroid drugs over 5 years with positive TRAb. TCR sequences were obtained from RNA taken from PBMCs. Germline V CDR1 and CDR2: DFQATT, SNEGSKA (reference sequence). The V end was cut by 4 bases, the J end by 2 bases, with 14 bases between. The CDR3 is 14 amino acids. This clonotype turned up a few times. Its antigen is currently unknown.

The V gene is TRBV20-1, the J gene TRBJ1-2, with D unclear. This TCR was sampled from a female donor with Graves disease. This specimen consisted of peripheral blood mononuclear cells (PBMCs), obtained when the disease was refractory, from a patient treated with antithyroid drugs. CDR3 loop: CSATGTHENYGYTF. For the CDR3, the DNA is TGCAGTGCTACGGGCACCCACGAGAACTATGGCTACACCTTC.